The 28 T cell receptor beta chains below were found in one sample sequenced in a study of T cells of healthy individuals. From the 5' RACE reads, TCRdb called clonotypes with MiXCR, one entry per CDR3 protein. This table holds about 96,000 distinct CDR3 sequences, 17% found once. These receptors were taken from a human donor in good health.

This clonotype showed up just a few times. This chain joins TRBV7-2 and TRBJ2-7; TRBD1 matches 8 bases. This CDR3 contains 15 residues. Germline CDR1 and CDR2: SGHTA and FQGNSA. With V trimmed by 5 bases and J by 8 bases, 14 bases remained unmatched. In DNA, the CDR3 is TGTGCCAGCAGCCCTAAGGGACAGGCCTTTAATAAGCAGTACTTC. Its protein is CASSPKGQAFNKQYF.

This clonotype was found a few times. The rearrangement joins TRBV19 to TRBJ2-1, with TRBD1 as a possible D gene (6 bases). From germline, CDR1 is LNHDA and CDR2 SQIVND (reference sequence). V gave up 3 bases and J gave up 7 bases, with 13 bases separating them. The CDR3 is 14 residues long. This CDR3 is CASSILGTRNEQFF. For the CDR3, the DNA is TGTGCCAGTAGTATTCTAGGGACAAGAAATGAGCAGTTCTTC. Full variable domain (missing parts from reference TRBV19 and TRBJ2-1): DGGITQSPKYLFRKEGQNVTLSCEQNLNHDAMYWYRQDPGQGLRLIYYSQIVNDFQKGDIAEGYSVSREKKESFPLTVTSAQKNPTAFYLCASSILGTRNEQFFGPGTRLTVL.

In this sample, this clonotype turned up a few times. The V call is TRBV28, the J call TRBJ1-3; 7 positions agree with TRBD1. The germline gives CDR1 MDHEN, CDR2 SYDVKM. Germline trimming cut 7 bases from V and 1 base from J; bases unmatched to any gene: 10. The CDR3 spans 16 residues. The chain's CDR3 is CASNFGTARSGNTIYF. The CDR3 bases are TGTGCCAGCAACTTCGGGACAGCCAGATCTGGAAACACCATATATTTT.

V and J are TRBV29-1 and TRBJ2-7, with 11 bases fitting TRBD2. Germline CDR1 and CDR2: SQVTM and ANQGSEA. V was clipped by 6 bases and J by 7 bases; unmatched bases: 5. This CDR3 spans 12 amino acids. Here the CDR3 reads CSVPGLAGEQYF. In nucleotides, the CDR3 is TGCAGCGTCCCCGGACTAGCGGGTGAGCAGTACTTC.

The V and J genes are TRBV5-1 and TRBJ2-7; maybe TRBD1 (5 bases). CDR3 size: 12 residues. The V gene's germline CDR1 is SGHRS and CDR2 YFSETQ. Deletions cut 4 bases from V and 3 bases from J, with 8 bases between. The CDR3 sequence is CASSGASYEQYF. DNA for the CDR3: TGCGCCAGCAGCGGGGCCAGCTACGAGCAGTACTTC.

This clonotype came up many times. V gene TRBV4-1 combines with J gene TRBJ2-3; TRBD2 matches 9 bases. CDR3 length: 17 amino acids. The ends lost 3 bases at V and 2 bases at J; junction bases unmatched: 9. Germline V gene sequence: CDR1 MGHRA, CDR2 YSYEKL. CDR3 region: CASSHPRGGRDTDTQYF. CDR3 in DNA: TGCGCCAGCAGCCATCCGCGGGGGGGCCGGGACACAGATACGCAGTATTTT.

The chain couples TRBV6-2 or TRBV6-3 to TRBJ2-5; D not resolved. Per germline, CDR1 MNHEY and CDR2 SVGEGT. The V end was cut by 5 bases, the J end by 5 bases, with 15 bases between. The CDR3 totals 14 residues. CDR3 protein: CASSNRRAHETQYF. The CDR3 nucleotides are TGTGCCAGCAGTAACCGACGGGCGCATGAGACCCAGTACTTC.

This clonotype came up many times. This chain uses TRBV7-2 with TRBJ1-2; D is uncertain. Germline CDR1 and CDR2: SGHTA and FQGNSA. There are 15 residues in the CDR3. V dropped 1 base and J dropped 0 bases, with 9 bases sitting between them. Here the CDR3 DNA reads TGTGCCAGCAGCTTAGATTACAGCCCTAACTATGGCTACACCTTC. Translation: CASSLDYSPNYGYTF.

This clonotype was counted only a few times. The rearrangement links TRBV7-6 to TRBJ2-7; no clear D gene. This CDR3 spans 13 amino acids. V was clipped by 1 base and J by 3 bases, with 7 bases between them. Germline V gives CDR1 SGHVS, CDR2 FNYEAQ. Here the CDR3 DNA reads TGTGCCAGCAGCTTAGTACAGTACTACGAGCAGTACTTC. It translates to CASSLVQYYEQYF.

This clonotype was seen a few times. The V gene is TRBV29-1, the J gene TRBJ1-4; 11 nucleotides agree with TRBD1. Germline-derived CDR1 and CDR2 are SQVTM and ANQGSEA. The CDR3 consists of 13 residues. V lost 4 bases, J lost 5 bases, and 0 bases stayed unmatched. In DNA form, the CDR3 reads TGCAGCGTTGGGGACAGGGGGAATGAAAAACTGTTTTTT. It codes for CSVGDRGNEKLFF. The variable domain in full, with the rest retrieved from reference TRBV29-1 and TRBJ1-4, is SAVISQKPSRDICQRGTSLTIQCQVDSQVTMMFWYRQQPGQSLTLIATANQGSEATYESGFVIDKFPISRPNLTFSTLTVSNMSPEDSSIYLCSVGDRGNEKLFFGSGTQLSVL.

This clonotype was detected only a few times. V is TRBV20-1 and J is TRBJ1-5; D unresolved. Deletions cut 1 base from V and 5 bases from J, with 3 bases between. The CDR3 consists of 11 residues. Germline lookup yields CDR1 DFQATT and CDR2 SNEGSKA (reference sequence). The CDR3 spells CSARVDQPQHF. CDR3 coding DNA: TGCAGTGCTAGAGTGGATCAGCCCCAGCATTTT.

The chain combines TRBV6-2 or TRBV6-3 with TRBJ1-1; D is unresolved. Deletions cut 2 bases from V and 5 bases from J, with 9 bases between. The CDR3 extends over 13 amino acids. Looked up from germline, CDR1 is MNHEY and CDR2 is SVGEGT. Here the CDR3 reads CASSYLGETEAFF. For the CDR3, the DNA is TGTGCCAGCAGTTACCTGGGAGAAACTGAAGCTTTCTTT.

The V and J genes are TRBV6-5 and TRBJ2-1; TRBD2 matches 11 bases. After removal of 7 bases from V and 7 bases from J, the junction contained 6 bases not matched to a gene. CDR3 length: 14 residues. Germline CDR1 MNHEY, CDR2 SVGAGI. The CDR3 region has the DNA TGTGCCAGCACGCTAGCGGGAGGAGGGAATGAGCAGTTCTTC. The encoded protein is CASTLAGGGNEQFF.

CDR3 amino acids: CASRTAYEQYF. CDR3 coding DNA: TGTGCCAGCAGGACAGCTTACGAGCAGTACTTC. The V and J genes are TRBV28 and TRBJ2-7, with D maybe TRBD1 (5 bases). Trimming took off 6 bases at V and 4 bases at J, with 7 bases between the two ends. CDR3 length: 11 amino acids. Per the germline V gene, CDR1 is MDHEN and CDR2 is SYDVKM.

The J gene is TRBJ2-3, the V gene TRBV5-1; weak D call: TRBD1 (6 bases). Per the germline V gene, CDR1 is SGHRS and CDR2 is YFSETQ. This CDR3 has 13 amino acids. Trimming cost V 4 bases and J 5 bases, with 11 bases left between them. The CDR3 loop is CASSLSGEDTQYF. The DNA of the CDR3 is TGCGCCAGCAGCCTGTCAGGGGAAGATACGCAGTATTTT.

This chain joins TRBV15 and TRBJ2-5; weak D call: TRBD1 (6 bases). CDR1 is LNHNV and CDR2 is YYDKDF in the germline V gene (reference sequence). The CDR3 runs 17 residues. V was pared by 0 bases and J by 7 bases, with 21 bases between. The CDR3 here is CATSRDGVGHSSRTQYF. The DNA for the CDR3 is TGTGCCACCAGCAGAGATGGGGTGGGACACTCAAGCCGGACCCAGTACTTC.

CDR3 coding DNA: TGTGCCAGCAGCTTAGATGGGTCACTAGTTTTCTCCTACAATGAGCAGTTCTTC. It specifies CASSLDGSLVFSYNEQFF. The V gene is TRBV11-1, the J gene TRBJ2-1, with D perhaps TRBD2 (5 bases). This CDR3 has 18 residues. Trimming removed 1 base at V and 0 bases at J, with 16 bases between. Germline loops: CDR1 SGHAT, CDR2 FQDESV (reference sequence).

The chain has TRBV28 and TRBJ2-1, with 10 bases fitting TRBD2. The CDR3 contains 16 residues. J lost 3 bases, V lost 6 bases, and 8 bases had no gene match. CDR1 is MDHEN and CDR2 is SYDVKM in the germline V gene. CDR3 protein: CASSLAASGGYNEQFF. The CDR3, as DNA: TGTGCCAGCAGCCTCGCAGCTAGCGGGGGCTACAATGAGCAGTTCTTC.

This clonotype was found a few times. J is TRBJ1-2 and V is TRBV29-1; 10 bases are a match to TRBD1. CDR3 length equals 15 residues. Losses at the gene ends were 6 bases for V and 4 bases for J; bases not matched to a gene: 11. CDR1 and CDR2 (germline): SQVTM, ANQGSEA. Here the CDR3 DNA reads TGCAGCGTCCCCGAAGCAGACAGGGGGCGCTATGGCTACACCTTC. Residues: CSVPEADRGRYGYTF.

This clonotype was counted a few times. This chain links TRBV5-1 with TRBJ1-2; a weak D match, TRBD1 (5 bases). The CDR3 contains 14 residues. The V end was cut by 4 bases, the J end by 6 bases, with 16 bases between. In germline, CDR1 is SGHRS, CDR2 YFSETQ. CDR3 residues: CASSPSAGLHGYTF. The CDR3 coding sequence is TGCGCCAGCAGCCCATCAGCAGGGCTCCATGGCTACACCTTC.

The J gene is TRBJ1-6, the V gene TRBV28; D unclear. V was trimmed by 6 bases and J by 9 bases, leaving 12 bases between them. Germline CDR1 and CDR2: MDHEN and SYDVKM. This CDR3 spans 13 amino acids. The CDR3 region has the DNA TGTGCCAGCAGAACGATAGACGGTTCACCCCTCCACTTT. Protein: CASRTIDGSPLHF.

This clonotype was picked up a small number of times. The chain uses TRBV20-1 and TRBJ2-1; weak D call: TRBD2 (7 bases). The germline CDR1 and CDR2 sequences are DFQATT and SNEGSKA (reference sequence). This CDR3 comprises 17 residues. Trimming shortened V by 6 bases and J by 4 bases, and 25 bases separated the two germline ends. Here the CDR3 reads CSAPKGGGDQSYNEQFF. The CDR3 DNA sequence: TGCAGTGCCCCGAAGGGGGGGGGGGACCAAAGTTACAATGAGCAGTTCTTC.

This rearrangement joins TRBV10-3 to TRBJ2-1; 10 bases align to TRBD2. V was pared by 4 bases and J by 0 bases, with 9 bases of the junction left unmatched. From germline, CDR1 is ENHRY and CDR2 SYGVKD. The CDR3 sequence is 18 residues long. The CDR3, as DNA: TGTGCCATCAGTGTAAAAACTAGCGGGGTGGGCTCCTACAATGAGCAGTTCTTC. Its translation: CAISVKTSGVGSYNEQFF.

This clonotype was counted between two and nine times. This sequence joins TRBV15 and TRBJ1-5; D unclear. The germline V gene has CDR1 LNHNV and CDR2 YYDKDF (reference sequence). This CDR3 region has 16 residues. The V end lost 0 bases, the J end lost 0 bases, and 9 bases lay between the germline ends. CDR3 in DNA: TGTGCCACCAGCAGAGATCTGGGGAATAGCAATCAGCCCCAGCATTTT. It translates to CATSRDLGNSNQPQHF.

This clonotype showed up just a few times. The chain joins TRBV14 to TRBJ1-1; D gene uncertain. This CDR3 is built from 14 residues. Deletions cut 4 bases from V and 1 base from J, with 10 bases between. Per germline, CDR1 SGHDN and CDR2 FVKESK. The CDR3 loop reads CASSLMLGNTEAFF. CDR3 in DNA: TGTGCCAGCAGCCTTATGCTGGGGAACACTGAAGCTTTCTTT.

This clonotype was picked up a small number of times. The genes are TRBV10-3 and TRBJ1-5; possibly TRBD1 for D (5 bases). Trimming pared 3 bases from V and 7 bases from J, leaving 7 bases between. Germline V gene lookup returns CDR1 ENHRY and CDR2 SYGVKD. This CDR3 has 12 residues. This CDR3 reads CAISDRAQPQHF. CDR3 sequence (DNA): TGTGCCATCAGTGACAGGGCCCAGCCCCAGCATTTT.

This clonotype was seen ten or more times. The chain couples TRBV19 to TRBJ2-1; D is uncertain. The CDR3 is made up of 16 amino acids. Trimming left V 0 bases short and J 1 base short, with 10 bases between. Germline V lookup: CDR1 LNHDA, CDR2 SQIVND (reference sequence). The CDR3: CASSIDPAASYNEQFF. As DNA, the CDR3 is TGTGCCAGTAGTATAGATCCCGCGGCGTCCTACAATGAGCAGTTCTTC.

The chain employs TRBV4-2 and TRBJ2-7, with 10 nucleotides matching TRBD2. Per germline, CDR1 LGHNA and CDR2 YNFKEQ. The V gene end was trimmed by 0 bases and the J gene end by 4 bases; junction bases not matched to a gene: 6. The CDR3 has 16 amino acids. The CDR3 sequence: CASSQEVAGGQYEQYF. The CDR3 bases are TGTGCCAGCAGCCAAGAAGTAGCGGGGGGCCAATACGAGCAGTACTTC.